This T cell receptor (beta chain) was documented in a study of long-term antiretroviral therapy in people with HIV. The CDR3 has 13 residues. With 2 bases removed from V and 4 bases from J, the gap between germline ends came to 9 bases. Germline values: CDR1 GTSNPN, CDR2 SVGIG (reference sequence). A v3.0 immunoSEQ assay was performed at survey level. The method was immunoSEQ multiplex PCR; TCRdb's version includes in-frame clones alone and lacks a portion of them. The sample has 18,000 or so clones; 85% to 90% are singletons. This clone turned up a few times. The sequence was collected from a man in his fifties or sixties with HIV. The chain employs TRBV30 and TRBJ2-1; D is unresolved. This specimen consisted of unsorted PBMCs, obtained 4.2 years after starting antiretroviral therapy. The CDR3 bases are TGTGCCTGGAGTTATGGCAGTTACAATGAGCAGTTCTTC. This encodes CAWSYGSYNEQFF.